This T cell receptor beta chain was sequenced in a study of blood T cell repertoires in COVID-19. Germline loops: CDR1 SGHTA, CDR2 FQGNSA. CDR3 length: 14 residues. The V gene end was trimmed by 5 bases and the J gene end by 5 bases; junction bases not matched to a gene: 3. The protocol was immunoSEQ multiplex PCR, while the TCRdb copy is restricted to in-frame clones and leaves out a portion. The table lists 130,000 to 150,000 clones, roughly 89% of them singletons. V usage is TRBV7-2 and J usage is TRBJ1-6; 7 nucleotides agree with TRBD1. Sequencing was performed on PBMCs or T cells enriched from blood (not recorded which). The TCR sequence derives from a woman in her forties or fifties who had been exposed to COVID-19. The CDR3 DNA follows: TGTGCCAGCAGCGCCGGGACAGATAATTCACCCCTCCACTTT. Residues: CASSAGTDNSPLHF. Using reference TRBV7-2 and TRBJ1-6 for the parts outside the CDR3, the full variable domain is GAGVSQSPSNKVTEKGKDVELRCDPISGHTALYWYRQSLGQGLEFLIYFQGNSAPDKSGLPSDRFSAERTGGSVSTLTIQRTQQEDSAVYLCASSAGTDNSPLHFGNGTRLTVT.